A single sample is the source of the 18 T cell receptor beta chains below, sequenced in a study of graft-versus-host responses after intestinal transplantation. TCRdb's copy holds only in-frame clones and misses some; the assay was immunoSEQ multiplex PCR. The sample contains over 100,000 clones, over 85% of which appear only once. Their specific antigens are unknown. Sample: unstimulated CD4+ T cells sorted from spleen or lymph node cells, taken before intestinal transplant. These receptors came from a human donor who received an intestinal transplant.

The V call is TRBV5-1, the J call TRBJ2-1; 10 bases align to TRBD2. The V gene end was trimmed by 3 bases and the J gene end by 8 bases; junction bases not matched to a gene: 14. CDR3 length equals 17 residues. Germline CDR1 and CDR2: SGHRS and YFSETQ. The CDR3 DNA reads TGCGCCAGCAGCTCCTTACCTGCTAGCGGGAGTAGGGATGAGCAGTTCTTC. Its translation: CASSSLPASGSRDEQFF.

Worth noting for this clone: The same CDR3 is also encoded by other DNA sequences in this sample. This chain connects TRBV5-1 to TRBJ1-4, with D perhaps matching TRBD1 (6 bases). The CDR3 has 14 residues. Looked up from germline, CDR1 is SGHRS and CDR2 is YFSETQ. The V end was cut by 3 bases, the J end by 0 bases, with 6 bases between. CDR3 in amino acids: CASSWTATNEKLFF. For the CDR3, the DNA is TGCGCCAGCAGCTGGACAGCAACTAATGAAAAACTGTTTTTT.

This chain joins TRBV5-1 and TRBJ2-7, with TRBD1 matching over 9 bases. The CDR3 has 14 residues. Trimming at V came to 4 bases and at J to 5 bases, leaving 7 bases not matched to a gene. Germline assignment: CDR1 SGHRS and CDR2 YFSETQ. The DNA for the CDR3 is TGCGCCAGCAGCAGGGGACAGGGTTTAAACGAGCAGTACTTC. It yields the protein CASSRGQGLNEQYF.

The rearrangement links TRBV11-2 to TRBJ2-7, with 8 bases aligning to TRBD1. Germline assignment: CDR1 SGHAT and CDR2 FQNNGV. This CDR3 comprises 15 residues. The ends lost 4 bases at V and 3 bases at J; junction bases unmatched: 8. CDR3 DNA: TGTGCCAGCAGCTCCACGACAGGGGCGAACTACGAGCAGTACTTC. Its protein is CASSSTTGANYEQYF. Full variable domain (remainder filled in from reference TRBV11-2 and TRBJ2-7): EAGVAQSPRYKIIEKRQSVAFWCNPISGHATLYWYQQILGQGPKLLIQFQNNGVVDDSQLPKDRFSAERLKGVDSTLKIQPAKLEDSAVYLCASSSTTGANYEQYFGPGTRLTVT.

The CDR3 is CASSLEGVSGNTIYF. CDR3 coding DNA: TGCGCCAGCAGCCTGGAAGGTGTCTCTGGAAACACCATATATTTT. The chain couples TRBV5-1 to TRBJ1-3; no firm D call. The V end was cut by 4 bases, the J end by 0 bases, with 11 bases between. Per germline, CDR1 SGHRS and CDR2 YFSETQ. The length of the CDR3 is 15 residues.

The J gene is TRBJ2-7, the V gene TRBV25-1; 14 bases line up with TRBD2. This CDR3 is 15 amino acids long. The germline V gene encodes CDR1 MGHDK and CDR2 SYGVNS. Trimming removed 6 bases from V and 3 bases from J; junction bases left unmatched: 4. The CDR3 loop reads CASREGLAGGYEQYF. In DNA, the CDR3 is TGTGCCAGCAGGGAAGGACTAGCGGGAGGCTACGAGCAGTACTTC.

This sequence joins TRBV7-2 and TRBJ1-2; D perhaps matches TRBD1 (5 bases). CDR3 length equals 14 residues. Germline CDR1 and CDR2: SGHTA and FQGNSA. Trimming removed 1 base from V and 2 bases from J, with 8 bases in between. The CDR3: CASSLVSGNYGYTF. CDR3 coding DNA: TGTGCCAGCAGCTTAGTATCAGGGAACTATGGCTACACCTTC.

The chain combines TRBV6-5 with TRBJ1-4, with a possible D match to TRBD1 (5 bases). V was cut by 2 bases and J by 7 bases, with 11 bases left in between. The CDR3 length is 14 residues. The germline gives CDR1 MNHEY, CDR2 SVGAGI. The CDR3 DNA reads as TGTGCCAGCAGTTACCAGGACAAGGGTGAAAAACTGTTTTTT. The encoded protein is CASSYQDKGEKLFF.

The J gene is TRBJ1-1, the V gene TRBV25-1, with no clear D. Looked up from germline, CDR1 is MGHDK and CDR2 is SYGVNS. CDR3 length: 11 amino acids. V was cut by 2 bases and J by 3 bases, with 1 base left in between. The CDR3 protein is CASSEDTEAFF. CDR3 bases: TGTGCCAGCAGTGAAGACACTGAAGCTTTCTTT.

This sequence joins TRBV5-1 and TRBJ1-1; perhaps TRBD1 as D (6 bases). V gave up 7 bases and J gave up 9 bases, with 13 bases separating them. Germline V lookup: CDR1 SGHRS, CDR2 YFSETQ. The CDR3 runs to 11 residues. The CDR3, as DNA: TGCGCCAGCGGATTTGGACAGCAAGCTTTCTTT. This codes for CASGFGQQAFF.

The chain employs TRBV7-3 and TRBJ2-3; no firm D call. Trimming took 4 bases from V and 2 from J, leaving 4 bases between them. Per germline, CDR1 SGHTA and CDR2 FQGTGA. This CDR3 has 12 amino acids. In DNA, the CDR3 is TGTGCCAGCAGCTCCAACACAGATACGCAGTATTTT. Protein: CASSSNTDTQYF.

This chain connects TRBV7-6 to TRBJ2-1; D may match TRBD1 or TRBD2 (5 bases each). The V gene lost 4 bases and the J gene lost 4 bases, with 11 bases spanning the gap. Germline values: CDR1 SGHVS, CDR2 FNYEAQ. The CDR3 loop spans 14 amino acids. Written as DNA, the CDR3 is TGTGCCAGCAGCTCCGGGACCCCTTACAATGAGCAGTTCTTC. Residues: CASSSGTPYNEQFF. Full variable domain (missing parts from reference TRBV7-6 and TRBJ2-1): GAGVSQSPRYKVTKRGQDVALRCDPISGHVSLYWYRQALGQGPEFLTYFNYEAQQDKSGLPNDRFSAERPEGSISTLTIQRTEQRDSAMYRCASSSGTPYNEQFFGPGTRLTVL.

This clone was seen a few times. The J gene is TRBJ2-2, the V gene TRBV10-1; D ambiguous. Germline V gene data show CDR1 as WNHNN and CDR2 as SYGVQD (reference sequence). The ends were cut back, 6 bases at V and 4 bases at J, with 9 bases in the middle. This CDR3 has 13 amino acids. In DNA form, the CDR3 reads TGCGCCAGCAGCGGCGGAAGCACCGGGGAGCTGTTTTTT. Translating gives CASSGGSTGELFF.

The rearrangement links TRBV11-2 to TRBJ2-1, with TRBD2 identical over 13 bases. The CDR3 spans 17 residues. V was clipped by 5 bases and J by 4 bases; unmatched bases: 8. Germline CDR1 is SGHAT and CDR2 is FQNNGV. CDR3: CASSATSLAGGYNEQFF. As DNA, the CDR3 is TGTGCCAGCAGCGCAACCTCACTAGCGGGAGGGTACAATGAGCAGTTCTTC.

This chain uses TRBV11-1 with TRBJ1-2; D perhaps matches TRBD1 (6 bases). The CDR3 covers 16 residues. V dropped 1 base and J dropped 2 bases, with 14 bases sitting between them. Looked up from germline, CDR1 is SGHAT and CDR2 is FQDESV (reference sequence). The CDR3 loop reads CASSLGRDTINYGYTF. The CDR3 bases are TGTGCCAGCAGCTTAGGCCGGGACACTATAAACTATGGCTACACCTTC.

This rearrangement joins TRBV10-3 to TRBJ2-7; the match to TRBD2 covers 13 bases. This CDR3 has 18 residues. Per germline, CDR1 ENHRY and CDR2 SYGVKD. Germline trimming cut 2 bases from V and 0 bases from J; bases unmatched to any gene: 7. CDR3 residues: CAISEPGLAGQSSYEQYF. The DNA of the CDR3 is TGTGCCATCAGTGAGCCGGGACTAGCGGGGCAAAGCTCCTACGAGCAGTACTTC.

This clone appeared once. This sequence joins TRBV10-3 and TRBJ2-1; 9 bases align to TRBD2. The V gene end was trimmed by 0 bases and the J gene end by 7 bases; junction bases not matched to a gene: 10. Germline V gene data show CDR1 as ENHRY and CDR2 as SYGVKD. The CDR3 is made up of 17 amino acids. The CDR3 DNA follows: TGTGCCATCAGTGAGTCCGTGGGGGCTAGCGGGATAAATGAGCAGTTCTTC. Translating gives CAISESVGASGINEQFF.

J is TRBJ2-7 and V is TRBV5-1; 8 nucleotides match TRBD1. The CDR3 length is 13 residues. Germline V gives CDR1 SGHRS, CDR2 YFSETQ. Trimming removed 5 bases from V and 0 bases from J; junction bases left unmatched: 1. The CDR3 protein is CASRTGVSYEQYF. DNA for the CDR3: TGCGCCAGCAGGACAGGGGTCTCCTACGAGCAGTACTTC. The complete variable domain, with remaining parts taken from reference TRBV5-1 and TRBJ2-7, reads KAGVTQTPRYLIKTRGQQVTLSCSPISGHRSVSWYQQTPGQGLQFLFEYFSETQRNKGNFPGRFSGRQFSNSRSEMNVSTLELGDSALYLCASRTGVSYEQYFGPGTRLTVT.